A single sample is the source of the 29 T cell receptor beta chains below, sequenced in a study of response to subunit inactivated influenza vaccine. TCRdb called the RT-PCR reads again in MiXCR, with one record for every CDR3 protein. Among over 400,000 distinct CDR3 sequences listed, roughly 13% were seen once. Sample: PBMCs from blood, taken about 40 days after vaccination. The receptors come from a man between 45 and 60 years old who received an inactivated influenza vaccine.

In its sample, this clonotype was seen a few times. The gene calls are TRBV9 and TRBJ1-5, with D possibly TRBD1 on 6 matching bases. Germline V CDR1 and CDR2: SGDLS, YYNGEE. V shed 3 bases and J shed 6 bases, with 16 bases lying between them. This CDR3 comprises 15 residues. The CDR3 protein is CASSAGGGASQPQHF. The CDR3, as DNA: TGTGCCAGCAGCGCAGGAGGGGGGGCAAGTCAGCCCCAGCATTTT.

At least ten counts were recorded for this clonotype. This chain uses TRBV29-1 with TRBJ2-1, with 12 bases fitting TRBD2. The germline gives CDR1 SQVTM, CDR2 ANQGSEA. V gave up 5 bases and J gave up 7 bases; unmatched junction bases: 6. The CDR3 loop spans 14 amino acids. For the CDR3, the DNA is TGCAGCGTTCTAGCGGGGGGGTCGGGAAATGAGCAGTTCTTC. It yields the protein CSVLAGGSGNEQFF.

This chain connects TRBV6-2 or TRBV6-3 to TRBJ1-1; D not resolved. The CDR3 is 13 residues long. Germline V CDR1 and CDR2: MNHEY, SVGEGT. Trimming took 4 bases from V and 1 from J, leaving 7 bases between them. The CDR3 sequence is CASSLWQNTEAFF. CDR3 DNA: TGTGCCAGCAGTTTGTGGCAGAACACTGAAGCTTTCTTT.

The chain combines TRBV6-2 or TRBV6-3 with TRBJ2-1, with 8 positions matching TRBD2. Germline V lookup: CDR1 MNHEY, CDR2 SVGEGT. The CDR3 spans 14 residues. The J segment lost 8 bases and the V segment lost 5 bases, leaving 8 bases of the junction unmatched. CDR3 residues: CASSPRGGGDEQFF. Here the CDR3 DNA reads TGTGCCAGCAGTCCCCGGGGGGGCGGGGATGAGCAGTTCTTC.

The gene calls are TRBV21-1 and TRBJ2-4; no check of the table's D call, TRBD1, against the DNA was made. TRBV21-1 is deemed a pseudogene. There are 13 residues in the CDR3. CDR3 coding DNA: TGTGCCAGATCTATGGGGCCCAAAAACATTCAGTACTTC. Translation: CARSMGPKNIQYF.

This clonotype was counted a few times. The J gene is TRBJ1-5, the V gene TRBV6-1, with TRBD1 matching over 7 bases. The V gene end was trimmed by 4 bases and the J gene end by 0 bases; junction bases not matched to a gene: 3. CDR1 and CDR2 from the germline V gene are MNHNS and SASEGT. The CDR3 extends over 15 amino acids. CDR3 DNA: TGTGCCAGCAGTGGGACAGGATTTAGCAATCAGCCCCAGCATTTT. Protein: CASSGTGFSNQPQHF.

This clonotype showed up many times. J is TRBJ2-3 and V is TRBV11-1, with 7 nucleotides matching TRBD2. CDR3 length equals 15 residues. Germline V lookup: CDR1 SGHAT, CDR2 FQDESV (reference sequence). With V trimmed by 1 base and J by 2 bases, 3 bases remained unmatched. CDR3 DNA sequence: TGTGCCAGCAGCTTAGGCCTAGCGGACACAGATACGCAGTATTTT. It is translated as CASSLGLADTDTQYF.

V is TRBV28 and J is TRBJ2-6; no reliable D call. Per germline, CDR1 MDHEN and CDR2 SYDVKM. The CDR3 has 13 amino acids. Trimming removed 7 bases at V and 1 base at J, with 5 bases between. DNA of the CDR3: TGTGCCAGCACGCCATCTGGGGCCAACGTCCTGACTTTC. Protein sequence: CASTPSGANVLTF.

This clonotype was counted between two and nine times. V is TRBV6-2 or TRBV6-3 and J is TRBJ2-7; 7 bases line up with TRBD1. Germline CDR1 and CDR2: MNHEY and SVGEGT. V was clipped by 6 bases and J by 1 base; unmatched bases: 9. This CDR3 is 15 amino acids long. CDR3: CASSRDRAPSYEQYF. The CDR3 DNA is TGTGCCAGCAGCCGCGACAGGGCTCCTTCCTACGAGCAGTACTTC.

This chain links TRBV14 with TRBJ2-2; the D gene is possibly TRBD2 (5 bases). CDR3 length: 17 amino acids. The germline V gene encodes CDR1 SGHDN and CDR2 FVKESK. V lost 6 bases and J 0 bases, leaving 17 bases between the germline ends. CDR3 sequence reads: CASSPLDLYANTGELFF. CDR3 nucleotides: TGTGCCAGCAGTCCCTTGGACTTGTACGCGAACACCGGGGAGCTGTTTTTT.

This clonotype was recorded many times. The chain carries TRBV29-1 and TRBJ2-5, with 9 bases aligning to TRBD2. Trimming at V came to 7 bases and at J to 1 base, leaving 7 bases not matched to a gene. From germline, CDR1 is SQVTM and CDR2 ANQGSEA. This CDR3 has 14 amino acids. CDR3 in amino acids: CSALSGRSQETQYF. The CDR3 bases are TGCAGCGCCCTTAGCGGGAGAAGCCAAGAGACCCAGTACTTC.

The gene calls are TRBV3-1 and TRBJ2-2; 7 nucleotides line up with TRBD1. V trimming: 2 bases; J trimming: 3 bases; junction bases outside the gene matches: 3. The CDR3 is 15 residues long. Germline CDR1 and CDR2: LGHDT and YNNKEL (reference sequence). This chain's CDR3 is CASSQWDSDTGELFF. The CDR3 region has the DNA TGTGCCAGCAGCCAATGGGACAGCGACACCGGGGAGCTGTTTTTT.

This clonotype was picked up many times. This chain links TRBV24-1 with TRBJ2-1; D is possibly TRBD1 (6 bases). CDR1 and CDR2 from the germline V gene are KGHDR and SFDVKD. The CDR3 totals 14 residues. Deletions cut 10 bases from V and 1 base from J, with 13 bases between. Here the CDR3 DNA reads TGTGCCACTAGGGGGTCGGGGTCCTACAATGAGCAGTTCTTC. Translated, it gives CATRGSGSYNEQFF.

The CDR3 is CASSPRGGSDEQYF. The CDR3 DNA is TGTGCCAGCAGTCCGAGAGGGGGGAGCGACGAGCAGTACTTC. The V and J genes are TRBV28 and TRBJ2-7; D tentatively reads TRBD1 or TRBD2 (6 bases each). Germline lookup yields CDR1 MDHEN and CDR2 SYDVKM. The CDR3 has 14 residues. The germline V and J ends were trimmed by 5 bases and 5 bases, with 16 bases remaining between them. Based on the CDR3 plus reference TRBV28 and TRBJ2-7, the full variable domain is DVKVTQSSRYLVKRTGEKVFLECVQDMDHENMFWYRQDPGLGLRLIYFSYDVKMKEKGDIPEGYSVSREKKERFSLILESASTNQTSMYLCASSPRGGSDEQYFGPGTRLTVT.

This clonotype was observed many times. This chain joins TRBV5-6 and TRBJ1-5; the match to TRBD1 covers 8 bases. In germline, CDR1 is SGHDT, CDR2 YYEEEE. Trimming at V came to 0 bases and at J to 2 bases, leaving 4 bases not matched to a gene. This CDR3 has 16 residues. Written as DNA, the CDR3 is TGTGCCAGCAGCTTGGGACAGGGGATCGGCAATCAGCCCCAGCATTTT. Its protein product is CASSLGQGIGNQPQHF.

J is TRBJ2-5 and V is TRBV11-2; 13 nucleotides agree with TRBD2. V lost 0 bases, J lost 4 bases, and 5 bases stayed unmatched. Per germline, CDR1 SGHAT and CDR2 FQNNGV. The CDR3 covers 17 residues. The CDR3 bases are TGTGCCAGCAGCTTAGACCGGACTAGCGGGAGTGGAGAGACCCAGTACTTC. This codes for CASSLDRTSGSGETQYF.

A few counts support this clonotype. Here the CDR3 reads CASSTAGGREQFF. The CDR3, as DNA: TGTGCCAGCAGTACAGCGGGGGGGCGTGAGCAGTTCTTC. The J gene is TRBJ2-1, the V gene TRBV12-3 or TRBV12-4, with 10 positions matching TRBD2. The CDR3 has 13 amino acids. V gave up 5 bases and J gave up 9 bases; unmatched junction bases: 4.

This clonotype has ten or more counts. CDR3 in amino acids: CAISEGQRSGANVLTF. The DNA for the CDR3 is TGTGCCATCAGTGAGGGACAGCGCTCTGGGGCCAACGTCCTGACTTTC. The chain uses TRBV10-3 and TRBJ2-6; a weak D match, TRBD1 (6 bases). Trimming stripped 2 bases from V and 0 bases from J, with 8 bases between. This CDR3 is 16 amino acids long. The V gene's germline CDR1 is ENHRY and CDR2 SYGVKD.

The table lists this clonotype with a few counts. The gene calls are TRBV7-8 and TRBJ1-5; 10 nucleotides agree with TRBD1. The J segment lost 4 bases and the V segment lost 6 bases, leaving 3 bases of the junction unmatched. Germline V gene sequence: CDR1 SGHVS, CDR2 FQNEAQ. The CDR3 length is 14 residues. The CDR3 DNA sequence: TGTGCCAGCAGACGACAGGGGGCGAATCAGCCCCAGCATTTT. As protein: CASRRQGANQPQHF.

This clonotype was seen a few times. The chain employs TRBV12-3 or TRBV12-4 and TRBJ2-1; possibly TRBD2 for D (6 bases). CDR3 length equals 14 residues. Trimming took 4 bases from V and 3 from J, leaving 10 bases between them. The CDR3 nucleotides are TGTGCCAGCAGTTCGCCGGGACTCTACAATGAGCAGTTCTTC. Amino acid sequence: CASSSPGLYNEQFF.

This clonotype was seen repeatedly, ten times or more. The gene calls are TRBV20-1 and TRBJ2-3; TRBD2 matches 10 bases. V was pared by 1 base and J by 3 bases, with 7 bases of the junction left unmatched. The CDR3 consists of 16 residues. Germline-derived CDR1 and CDR2 are DFQATT and SNEGSKA (reference sequence). CDR3 region: CSARVTLAGGTDTQYF. The CDR3, as DNA: TGCAGTGCTAGAGTGACATTAGCGGGAGGTACAGATACGCAGTATTTT.

This clonotype has only one observation. This sequence joins TRBV30 and TRBJ2-7; D call uncertain. The CDR3 totals 12 residues. Germline V gives CDR1 GTSNPN, CDR2 SVGIG (reference sequence). Trimming removed 2 bases at V and 5 bases at J, with 10 bases between. CDR3 loop: CAWSMGSDEQYF. Here the CDR3 DNA reads TGTGCCTGGAGTATGGGTTCGGACGAGCAGTACTTC.

This rearrangement joins TRBV4-3 to TRBJ2-2, with a tentative D call TRBD1 (6 bases). The V gene's germline CDR1 is LGHNA and CDR2 YSLEER. With 0 bases removed from V and 0 bases from J, the gap between germline ends came to 20 bases. The CDR3 contains 20 residues. This chain's CDR3 is CASSQEPGHSTLANTGELFF. DNA of the CDR3: TGCGCCAGCAGCCAAGAACCGGGACATTCCACCCTCGCGAACACCGGGGAGCTGTTTTTT.

This clonotype was detected a few times. V and J are TRBV5-1 and TRBJ1-1; D is uncertain. V was cut by 5 bases and J by 4 bases, with 18 bases left in between. CDR1 is SGHRS, CDR2 YFSETQ, per germline. The CDR3 loop spans 15 amino acids. In nucleotides, the CDR3 is TGCGCCAGCAGGACCAACCTACTGCTAGGCACTGAAGCTTTCTTT. Translation gives CASRTNLLLGTEAFF.

The chain combines TRBV6-2 or TRBV6-3 with TRBJ2-1; TRBD2 is a possible D gene (5 bases). The CDR3 runs 11 residues. The V end was cut by 6 bases, the J end by 11 bases, with 11 bases between. Germline V gene data show CDR1 as MNHEY and CDR2 as SVGEGT. The CDR3 is CASSFPGKQFF. The CDR3 DNA reads TGTGCCAGCAGCTTCCCGGGGAAGCAGTTCTTC.

With regard to this clonotype: A read error may explain this, as a much larger clone is one base away. This chain joins TRBV18 and TRBJ2-1, with 7 bases aligning to TRBD1. J lost 9 bases, V lost 4 bases, and 6 bases had no gene match. CDR3 length equals 13 residues. Germline V gives CDR1 KGHSH, CDR2 LQKENI. DNA for the CDR3: TGTGCCAGCTCACGGAACAGGGGTTTTGAGCAGTTCTTC. This codes for CASSRNRGFEQFF. The whole variable domain, remainder taken from reference TRBV18 and TRBJ2-1, is NAGVMQNPRHLVRRRGQEARLRCSPMKGHSHVYWYRQLPEEGLKFMVYLQKENIIDESGMPKERFSAEFPKEGPSILRIQQVVRGDSAAYFCASSRNRGFEQFFGPGTRLTVL.

This clonotype was seen more than once but under ten times. J is TRBJ2-7 and V is TRBV6-5; D may be TRBD2 (5 bases). The CDR3 is 13 residues long. The V gene's germline CDR1 is MNHEY and CDR2 SVGAGI. V was trimmed by 3 bases and J by 3 bases, leaving 9 bases between them. The chain's CDR3 is CASSYAGGYEQYF. The CDR3 coding sequence is TGTGCCAGCAGTTATGCGGGTGGCTACGAGCAGTACTTC.

For the CDR3, the DNA is TGCAGTGCTACTCGGGCCGTGGGAGAGACCCAGTACTTC. Translating gives CSATRAVGETQYF. The V gene is TRBV20-1, the J gene TRBJ2-5; D gene uncertain. The CDR3 is 13 residues long. The germline V gene has CDR1 DFQATT and CDR2 SNEGSKA (reference sequence). Deletions cut 4 bases from V and 4 bases from J, with 13 bases between.

This clonotype has more than one count but fewer than ten. The chain couples TRBV3-1 to TRBJ1-1; 8 bases fit TRBD1. This CDR3 is built from 13 residues. In germline, CDR1 is LGHDT, CDR2 YNNKEL (reference sequence). V shed 3 bases and J 9 bases; nucleotides not matched to a gene: 6. CDR3 in amino acids: CASSHSGGQKAFF. The CDR3 DNA follows: TGTGCCAGCAGCCATTCAGGGGGCCAAAAAGCTTTCTTT.